The clone carrying this TCR beta chain was observed at least ten times. Its cognate antigen is unknown. These data come from a study of T cells after yellow fever vaccination. At the level of the study: For low cell numbers, libraries were made with SMART-Seq v4 Ultra Low Input.

This CDR3 region has 12 residues. CDR1 SGHDT and CDR2 YYEEEE come from the germline V gene. The V end was cut by 6 bases, the J end by 5 bases, with 11 bases between. The study, taken as a whole, reports: Repertoires obtained by FACS sorting could include abundant clonotypes that entered as contaminants from the bulk population. There was a small share of clonotypes that showed up in both the CD4 and CD8 compartments.

UMIs and a universal primer site were added when TCR cDNA was made by 5'RACE template switching. Using its own MiXCR run on the 5' RACE reads, TCRdb lists one record per CDR3 protein. The data contain 200,000 to 250,000 distinct CDR3 sequences, around 3.1% of them singletons. The sample consisted of CD4+ T cells sorted from PBMCs, taken 10 days after the yellow fever booster vaccination. The sequence was obtained from a man between 18 and 29 years old who received the YFV17D yellow fever vaccine. The chain carries TRBV5-6 and TRBJ1-2; the D gene is possibly TRBD1 (5 bases). This chain's CDR3 is CASNRRGYGYTF. As DNA, the CDR3 is TGTGCCAGCAATCGAAGGGGTTATGGCTACACCTTC.